This entry concerns a single TCR beta chain. This clonotype has at least ten counts. This receptor's antigen is unknown. No base quality information exists; no much larger clone differs at one position. Unmatched junction bases come to 7, with V trimmed by 5 bases and J by 4 bases. From its cysteine to its phenylalanine, the CDR3 spans 14 amino acids. The sequence is cut down to CDR3 DNA, 42 bases in frame from base 1. For the unsorted PBMC libraries, 2 million PBMCs were stored in RNAlater at -80 degrees C until RNA extraction and were used to generate the libraries. Multiple sclerosis patients were enrolled in a US clinical protocol under which disease progression was evaluated by magnetic resonance imaging. Peripheral blood underwent Ficoll-Hypaque density gradient centrifugation to isolate PBMCs, which were then cryopreserved in liquid nitrogen. cDNA was synthesized by template-switch 5'RACE using a primer with a 10-nucleotide random unique molecular identifier that tagged each TCR transcript. Every sequencing run yielded over 160 million TCR-beta sequences covering 15-18 subjects. The RNeasy kit was used to extract total RNA. TCR-beta VDJ regions were amplified with primers for the TCR constant region and the 5'RACE anchor, using the KAPA Real-time Library Amplification kit. Sample indexes and Illumina adaptors were added in a first PCR, and a second PCR then increased library yield. The roughly 650 bp TCR product was size-selected on a 2% E-gel SizeSelection system after Ampure bead purification. Before pooling, library quality was assessed on a Bioanalyzer, concentration was determined with Qubit, and library quantification was performed with the Kapa Library Quantification kit. An Illumina HiSeq 2500 sequenced the libraries paired-end 2 x 150 bp. To increase sequence diversity, about 25-30% phiX was spiked into each library pool. The authors' pipeline ran thus. Quality-filtered reads were processed with the UMI-based MiGEC pipeline, and over 80% of raw TCR sequences were removed by the MiGEC pipeline during error correction. IMGT germline references were used for aligning VDJ genes, and each clonotype was defined as a unique CDR3 amino acid sequence together with its V-J genes. Clonal expansion, Shannon diversity, and CDR3 relatedness (CalcPairwiseDistances, ClusterSamples) were evaluated with VDJtools, and phylogenetic trees were built with CLCbio workbench. Expanded clones were defined as having at least 8 unique UMIs, based on coefficient-of-variation modelling across technical triplicates. Starting from the raw public reads, TCRdb applied fastp trimming at Q25, assembled clones with MiXCR and retained in-frame beta chains. Each entry merges the rows of one CDR3 protein and shows their most common DNA and genes. The V and J calls and clone size come from TCRdb's table, not from the authors' own analysis. This sample gives about 82,000 distinct CDR3 sequences in total; approximately 2.4% of them show up just once. Roughly 1.1% of the sample comes from the top ten.

The data were taken from a study of neurological immune-mediated disorders (dated by TCRdb to about 2019). About the investigation overall: Among the approximately 35 multiple sclerosis patients, relapsing-remitting MS was present in some 31 and secondary progressive MS was present in 3. Of the roughly 68 subjects in the cohort, about 14 were HAM/TSP patients, roughly 34 were multiple sclerosis patients, and about 20 were healthy controls. The approximately 100 TCR-beta libraries included longitudinal samples, technical triplicates and paired sorted CD4+ and CD8+ T-cell subsets alongside PBMC samples. Peripheral blood TCR-beta repertoires from patients with HTLV-I-associated myelopathy (HAM/TSP), patients with multiple sclerosis, and healthy controls were compared in the study using UMI-based sequencing. The full study reports these points: TCR clonal expansion was highest in HAM/TSP patients and lowest in MS patients, with MS patients falling below even healthy controls. Phylogenetic analysis grouped repertoires from 18 of 34 MS patients into a cluster of related CDR3 sequences, suggesting a possible repertoire-level signature. No association of the MS cluster with clinical or MRI features was observed, and the need for larger cohorts was stated by the authors. Across subjects, expanded clones never shared an identical CDR3 amino acid sequence, which suggests that the TCR-beta repertoires in every group were private.

The chain is assembled from TRBV12-3 or TRBV12-4 and TRBJ2-7, and TRBD2 matches 8 of the central bases. This receptor was taken from a woman aged 25-40 years with multiple sclerosis. Sequencing was carried out using PBMCs. The DNA is TGTGCCAGCAGTCCTTTTAGCGGGAAGTACGAGCAGTACTTC. Its translation is CASSPFSGKYEQYF.